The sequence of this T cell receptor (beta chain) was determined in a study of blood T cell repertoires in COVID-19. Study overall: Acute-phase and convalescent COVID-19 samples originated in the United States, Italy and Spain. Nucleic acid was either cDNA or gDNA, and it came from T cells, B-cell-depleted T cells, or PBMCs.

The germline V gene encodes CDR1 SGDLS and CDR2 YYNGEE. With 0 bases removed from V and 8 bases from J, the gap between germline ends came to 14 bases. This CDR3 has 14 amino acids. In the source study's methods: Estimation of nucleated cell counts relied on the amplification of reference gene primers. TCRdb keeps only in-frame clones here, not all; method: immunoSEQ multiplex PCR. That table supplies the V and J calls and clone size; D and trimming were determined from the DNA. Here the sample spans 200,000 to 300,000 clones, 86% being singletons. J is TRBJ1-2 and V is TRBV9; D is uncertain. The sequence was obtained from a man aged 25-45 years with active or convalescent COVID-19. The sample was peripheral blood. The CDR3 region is CASSVGRPVLGYTF. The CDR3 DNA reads TGTGCCAGCAGCGTAGGCAGGCCTGTCCTGGGCTACACCTTC.